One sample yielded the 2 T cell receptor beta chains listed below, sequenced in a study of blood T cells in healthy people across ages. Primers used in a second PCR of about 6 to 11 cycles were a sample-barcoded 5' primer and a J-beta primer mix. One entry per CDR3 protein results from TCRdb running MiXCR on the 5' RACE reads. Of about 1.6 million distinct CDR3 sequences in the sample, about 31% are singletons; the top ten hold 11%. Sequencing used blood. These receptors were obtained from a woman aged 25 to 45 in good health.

The CDR3 protein is CAIRDTNTGELFF. The CDR3 coding sequence is TGTGCCATCCGGGACACCAACACCGGGGAGCTGTTTTTT. The chain couples TRBV24-1 to TRBJ2-2; D is perhaps TRBD1 (6 bases). The ends were cut back, 11 bases at V and 2 bases at J, with 11 bases in the middle. CDR3 length equals 13 residues. CDR1 is KGHDR and CDR2 is SFDVKD in the germline V gene.

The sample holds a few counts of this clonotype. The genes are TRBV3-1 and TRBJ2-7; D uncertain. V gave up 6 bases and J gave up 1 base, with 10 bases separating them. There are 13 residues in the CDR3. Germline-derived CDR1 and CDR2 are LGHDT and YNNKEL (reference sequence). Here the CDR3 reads CASSPVPSYEQYF. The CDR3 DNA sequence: TGTGCCAGCAGTCCCGTCCCTTCCTACGAGCAGTACTTC.